A single TCR beta chain is shown here with its context. Its target is unknown. The read stops 3 residues short of the end of the CDR3; the missing end is completed from the germline J gene. Thawed PBMCs were FACS-sorted into unstimulated CD4+CD25+CD127- regulatory T cells, CD4+CD25- non-regulatory cells, CD4 and CD8 cells. The data derive from a study of Tregs in tolerant kidney transplant recipients. Study information: Recipients received nonmyeloablative bone marrow transplants from related graft donors, with transient mixed chimerism. Study-level points and caveats: This study did not directly address biological reproducibility. Few patients were studied, so findings need validation in larger groups.

Method: immunoSEQ multiplex PCR; TCRdb's copy keeps in-frame clones and lacks some. The sample's table shows roughly 34,000 clones. Germline V CDR1 and CDR2: LNHDA, SQIVND (reference sequence). Trimming cost V 4 bases and J 3 bases, with 16 bases left between them. CDR3 length: 16 residues. V usage is TRBV19 and J usage is TRBJ1-5, with a tentative D call TRBD1 (5 bases). This receptor was obtained from a human donor who received a combined kidney and bone marrow transplant. The sequenced sample was CD8+ T cells from blood, obtained before the transplant. The covered CDR3 bases are TGTGCCAGTAGTAGCAGGAGACAGTTTAACAATCAGCCC. This sequence encodes CASSSRRQFNNQP. Given in full, the CDR3 is CASSSRRQFNNQPQHF.